This T cell receptor beta chain was identified in a study of T cells in women clearing cervical HPV infection (dated by TCRdb to 2016 to 2019). Study-level background: The cases were approximately 25 women with histologically confirmed HPV16-related CIN3 or worse, and 2 of these cases were invasive cancers. In the parent cohort, about 10,000 women aged 18 or older were enrolled in Guanacaste, Costa Rica, during about 1993 to 1995 and were followed for seven years. Controls were around 25 women whose single incident HPV16 infection cleared within 12 months without precancer or cancer developing. For cases, a median interval of 149 days, with an interquartile range of 90 to 200 days, was observed between lesion detection and blood sampling. Blood from cases was drawn at the visit where the lesion was first identified, while blood from controls was drawn once the infection was no longer detected. Cases and controls were matched on age within five years and on year of sample collection. A median age of about 30 years was observed in cases versus around 40 in controls, and no significant differences in baseline characteristics were found. Since HLA typing was available for only a few women, HLA type could not be ruled out as a confounder. Five blinded duplicates per group were added as quality controls, giving around 60 samples: 50 or so participants and about ten replicates. The exploratory proof-of-principle case-control study was nested within the Guanacaste HPV Natural History Study in Costa Rica and compared TCR repertoires across cervical HPV16 outcomes.

The paper's findings and limits, for the study overall: CIN3+ cases had significantly higher TCR repertoire richness than controls across sequencing depths, but evenness did not differ between the groups. By combining richness with V gene abundances, random forest classifiers separated cases from controls with an estimated AUC of 0.75 to 0.9. T-cell numbers per sample were unknown, so richness differences could reflect varying T-cell content rather than repertoire biology. The cross-sectional design could not show whether associations preceded infection or resulted from it; effector/memory subsets and HPV-specific T cells were not isolated. Cases had lower TRBV6-7 relative abundance than controls (approximately 0.11% versus 0.16%; Bonferroni P = 0.0008).

Worth noting for this clone: It has no known antigen specificity. With the read ending 3 residues before the CDR3 end, the germline J gene is used to fill in that end.

The immunoSEQ assay used multiplex PCR to amplify TCR beta CDR3 regions from an average of about 1,200 ng of genomic DNA per sample. To correct primer bias, the assay used a complete synthetic TCR repertoire to set an amplification baseline. Amplicons were sequenced on the Illumina platform. On the authors' methods: Error correction of the sequences involved clustering with frequency ratios plus a modified nearest-neighbor algorithm, after which the sequences were analyzed in the immunoSEQ Analyzer using IMGT gene definitions. At each rarefaction depth, TCR richness and evenness were averaged across 20 rarefaction repeats, and any sample with fewer sequences than the depth was left out. Wilcoxon rank sum tests with FDR correction were used to compare relative abundances of V, D and J genes between the groups. An intraclass correlation of approximately 96% for TCR richness and an average of about 73% across approximately 63 gene segments were obtained from the blinded duplicates. This is the immuneACCESS table as TCRdb keeps it, with only in-frame sequences that have V and J called. A part of the clones is gone; compared with another copy, unresolved V genes explain less than half, and the rest is unexplained. That table gives V, J and clone size, and the DNA gave D and trimming. This specimen's table enumerates approximately 37,000 clones. The top ten constitute roughly 6.8% of the sample.

Every participant had a single incident cervical HPV16 infection, and women with prevalent HPV16 infections were excluded. Cervical HPV DNA was detected with MY09/MY11 PCR, and genotyping was done by dot-blot hybridization. Fifteen mL of heparinized blood was centrifuged, after which the buffy coat was aliquoted, frozen at -30 degrees C, and then stored at -80 degrees C. QIAGEN kits were used to extract genomic DNA from the buffy coat specimens. The CDR3 runs 13 residues from the cysteine to the phenylalanine. Sequencing covers 30 bases of the CDR3, shown here with the frame starting at base 1. V sheds 5 bases and J sheds 7 bases, leaving 14 bases between their ends. The germline V gene (reference sequence) supplies CDR1 PRHDT and CDR2 FYEKMQ.

This sequence was found in a woman aged 18-70 years with a cervical HPV16 infection that either progressed to CIN3+ or cleared (not recorded which). The sequencing sample was made of blood buffy coat. Recombination connected TRBV13 to TRBJ1-1; D gene: possibly TRBD1, on 6 matching bases. The covered CDR3 bases are TGTGCCAGCAGCCAACAGGGCCACAATGAA. The translation is CASSQQGHNE. Given in full, the CDR3 is CASSQQGHNEAFF. Joined to the reference TRBV13 and TRBJ1-1 proteins, this CDR3 gives the full variable domain: AAGVIQSPRHLIKEKRETATLKCYPIPRHDTVYWYQQGPGQDPQFLISFYEKMQSDKGSIPDRFSAQQFSDYHSELNMSSLELGDSALYFCASSQQGHNEAFFGQGTRLTVV.